Each of the 17 T cell receptor beta chains below was sequenced from the same sample in a study of T cell repertoires in cytomegalovirus infection. TCRdb reprocessed the reads via MiXCR and lists one record per CDR3 protein. This sample has roughly 150,000 distinct CDR3 sequences, with about a quarter found just once. The sequenced material came from PBMCs. These receptor sequences come from a human donor in good health (CMV status not recorded). Some clones in this sample may be carry-over from other donors' samples.

This chain joins TRBV10-3 and TRBJ1-1, with D possibly matching TRBD1 (6 bases). Germline CDR1 is ENHRY and CDR2 is SYGVKD. Trimming took 5 bases from V and 1 from J, leaving 14 bases between them. This CDR3 has 15 residues. CDR3 DNA sequence: TGTGCCATCAGTCCCCCGGGACATCCGAACACTGAAGCTTTCTTT. Protein sequence: CAISPPGHPNTEAFF.

In this sample, this clonotype turned up many times. The chain links TRBV6-1 to TRBJ2-7; D call uncertain. The CDR3 totals 14 residues. V lost 3 bases to trimming and J lost 2 bases, with 11 bases between them. Looked up from germline, CDR1 is MNHNS and CDR2 is SASEGT. The CDR3 spells CASSDTAETYEQYF. The CDR3 coding sequence is TGTGCCAGCAGTGACACCGCAGAGACCTACGAGCAGTACTTC.

The genes are TRBV28 and TRBJ2-2; TRBD2 matches 10 bases. Germline V gene data show CDR1 as MDHEN and CDR2 as SYDVKM. Trimming took 5 bases from V and 1 from J; bases not matched to a gene: 4. This CDR3 has 16 residues. The CDR3 nucleotides read TGTGCCAGCAGTCCCGTAGCGGGAGGGAACACCGGGGAGCTGTTTTTT. Translation: CASSPVAGGNTGELFF.

This clonotype was detected only a few times. This chain uses TRBV2 with TRBJ1-4; tentatively, D is TRBD1 (5 bases). The CDR3 contains 13 residues. Per the germline V gene, CDR1 is SNHLY and CDR2 is FYNNEI. The V end lost 7 bases, the J end lost 5 bases, and 11 bases lay between the germline ends. The CDR3 DNA reads TGTGCCAGCAAAGGGGAGATCAATGAAAAACTGTTTTTT. It translates to CASKGEINEKLFF.

The chain has TRBV28 and TRBJ1-4, with D possibly being TRBD1 (6 bases). V shed 1 base and J shed 8 bases, with 20 bases lying between them. Germline V gene sequence: CDR1 MDHEN, CDR2 SYDVKM. The CDR3 has 17 amino acids. The CDR3 here is CASSLYRPGEAVEKLFF. The CDR3, as DNA: TGTGCCAGCAGTTTATATCGCCCAGGGGAAGCAGTCGAAAAACTGTTTTTT.

This clonotype was observed many times. This sequence joins TRBV7-2 and TRBJ2-1, with 9 bases aligning to TRBD2. Germline loops: CDR1 SGHTA, CDR2 FQGNSA. The V gene end was trimmed by 5 bases and the J gene end by 0 bases; junction bases not matched to a gene: 2. This CDR3 spans 15 amino acids. DNA for the CDR3: TGTGCCAGCAGCCGAGCGGGGGGCTCCTACAATGAGCAGTTCTTC. Its protein product is CASSRAGGSYNEQFF.

This clonotype was seen a handful of times. The chain uses TRBV20-1 and TRBJ1-6; maybe TRBD1 (5 bases). The CDR3 contains 14 residues. Trimming took 1 base from V and 7 from J, leaving 11 bases between them. Germline CDR1 DFQATT, CDR2 SNEGSKA (reference sequence). The CDR3 region has the DNA TGCAGTGCTAGAGTCGCAGGGTCAAATTCACCCCTCCACTTT. Protein sequence: CSARVAGSNSPLHF.

The CDR3 protein is CASSGLADTQYF. The CDR3 DNA sequence: TGTGCCAGCAGTGGACTAGCAGATACGCAGTATTTT. V gene TRBV2 combines with J gene TRBJ2-3, with D possibly TRBD2 on 6 matching bases. Per germline, CDR1 SNHLY and CDR2 FYNNEI. V dropped 4 bases and J dropped 4 bases, with 6 bases sitting between them. This CDR3 comprises 12 residues.

The chain employs TRBV4-3 and TRBJ2-7, with D hard to call. The CDR3 contains 12 residues. V was shortened by 0 bases and J by 5 bases, with 5 bases between the two germline ends. Per the germline V gene, CDR1 is LGHNA and CDR2 is YSLEER. CDR3 loop: CASSQDGDEQYF. CDR3 in DNA: TGCGCCAGCAGCCAAGATGGGGACGAGCAGTACTTC.

This chain joins TRBV20-1 and TRBJ2-5, with TRBD2 matching 12 bases. Germline V CDR1 and CDR2: DFQATT, SNEGSKA (reference sequence). There are 14 residues in the CDR3. With V trimmed by 6 bases and J by 5 bases, 7 bases remained unmatched. The CDR3 sequence is CSARTSGTKETQYF. The CDR3 coding sequence is TGCAGTGCCAGGACTAGCGGGACGAAGGAGACCCAGTACTTC.

As regards this clonotype: A single base separates this from a much larger clone, so it may be a read error. The genes are TRBV7-2 and TRBJ2-5, with 8 bases identical to TRBD2. Germline V lookup: CDR1 SGHTA, CDR2 FQGNSA. This CDR3 has 14 amino acids. CDR3 sequence (DNA): TGTGCCAGCAGCACACGGACCGGGGGGGAGACCCAGAACTTC. Translated, it gives CASSTRTGGETQNF.

V and J are TRBV28 and TRBJ1-3, with D possibly being TRBD1 (5 bases). Germline CDR1 and CDR2: MDHEN and SYDVKM. The ends were cut back, 4 bases at V and 3 bases at J, with 19 bases in the middle. This CDR3 has 17 amino acids. This CDR3 reads CASSSAMGRVFGNTIYF. The CDR3 DNA follows: TGTGCCAGCAGTTCCGCAATGGGACGAGTCTTTGGAAACACCATATATTTT.

The V and J genes are TRBV20-1 and TRBJ2-3; TRBD1 matches 8 bases. Germline assignment: CDR1 DFQATT and CDR2 SNEGSKA (reference sequence). The CDR3 spans 14 residues. Germline trimming cut 6 bases from V and 2 bases from J; bases unmatched to any gene: 7. The CDR3, as DNA: TGCAGTGCGCCTGGACAGGGACTCACAGATACGCAGTATTTT. It translates to CSAPGQGLTDTQYF.

This clonotype was found many times. The V gene is TRBV7-2, the J gene TRBJ2-7; 9 positions agree with TRBD2. CDR3 length equals 15 residues. V lost 1 base, J lost 6 bases, and 7 bases stayed unmatched. Germline lookup yields CDR1 SGHTA and CDR2 FQGNSA. CDR3: CASSLEAREGREQYF. The DNA for the CDR3 is TGTGCCAGCAGCTTAGAGGCGCGGGAGGGCCGCGAGCAGTACTTC.

J is TRBJ2-7 and V is TRBV18; 9 positions match TRBD1. Trimming removed 0 bases from V and 3 bases from J; junction bases left unmatched: 3. Per the germline V gene, CDR1 is KGHSH and CDR2 is LQKENI. The CDR3 contains 15 residues. The DNA of the CDR3 is TGTGCCAGCTCACCACCCGGGACAGGGATCTACGAGCAGTACTTC. Amino acids: CASSPPGTGIYEQYF.

This clonotype occurred a few times. J is TRBJ2-1 and V is TRBV19, with 10 bases that match TRBD1. Germline-derived CDR1 and CDR2 are LNHDA and SQIVND (reference sequence). V shed 5 bases and J 5 bases; nucleotides not matched to a gene: 6. The CDR3 runs to 15 residues. Here the CDR3 reads CASSASGTGDNEQFF. The CDR3 nucleotides read TGTGCCAGTAGTGCCTCCGGGACAGGGGACAATGAGCAGTTCTTC.

This clonotype appeared many times. J is TRBJ2-3 and V is TRBV7-3, with no clear D. The CDR3 spans 13 residues. V was trimmed by 4 bases and J by 6 bases, leaving 11 bases between them. Looked up from germline, CDR1 is SGHTA and CDR2 is FQGTGA. The CDR3 nucleotides are TGTGCCAGCAGCTACCGGCCCGCGGATACGCAGTATTTT. Encoded protein: CASSYRPADTQYF.